The rows below give T cell receptor beta chains drawn from one sample of a study of shared clonotypes between healthy human individuals. Here immunoSEQ multiplex PCR was the method, and the copy in TCRdb shows in-frame clones only, minus some. The table has 2 million to 2.5 million clones, almost 96% seen once. The sample taken for sequencing was naive CD4+ T cells sorted from blood. The receptor set was obtained from a man aged 18 to 30 in good health. CDR3s include the opening cysteine and the closing phenylalanine or tryptophan. D genes are given only for firm matches. Not every row has a clone size; where given, it reads once, few, many or a size class.

NA,TRBJ1-2,TRBV19,NA,CASSMSGQPYGYTF,TGTGCCAGTAGTATGTCTGGACAGCCCTATGGCTACACCTTC
TRBD1,TRBJ1-3,TRBV6-6,once,CASSSRDRYSGNTIYF,TGTGCCAGCAGTAGCCGGGACAGGTATTCCGGAAACACCATATATTTT
TRBD1,TRBJ2-7,TRBV6-1,NA,CASRPGQGTYEQYF,TGTGCCAGTAGGCCGGGACAGGGTACCTACGAGCAGTACTTC
TRBD1,TRBJ1-3,TRBV30,NA,CAWTRHGTGGINTIYF,TGTGCCTGGACGCGGCACGGGACAGGGGGTATCAACACCATATATTTT
TRBD1,TRBJ2-5,TRBV5-1,NA,CASSSQGAVQETQYF,TGCGCCAGCAGCTCTCAGGGGGCGGTTCAAGAGACCCAGTACTTC
NA,TRBJ1-1,TRBV6-6,NA,CATAKNTEAFF,TGTGCGACGGCGAAGAACACTGAAGCTTTCTTT
NA,TRBJ2-5,TRBV30,NA,CAWRRGTHQETQYF,TGTGCCTGGCGTCGAGGGACCCACCAAGAGACCCAGTACTTC
NA,TRBJ2-2,TRBV5-1,NA,CASSFFPPQGGENTGELFF,TGCGCCAGCAGCTTCTTCCCCCCCCAGGGCGGCGAGAACACCGGGGAGCTGTTTTTT
NA,TRBJ1-5,TRBV5-6,NA,CASSLWSNQPQHF,TGTGCCAGCAGCTTATGGAGCAATCAGCCCCAGCATTTT
NA,TRBJ2-1,TRBV18,once,CASSPPGIGNEQFF,TGTGCCAGCTCACCACCAGGAATCGGTAATGAGCAGTTCTTC
TRBD1,TRBJ2-1,TRBV28,NA,CASTDTGQGNNEQFF,TGTGCCAGCACCGACACGGGACAGGGGAACAATGAGCAGTTCTTC
NA,TRBJ1-2,TRBV10-3,NA,CAISEAGLIYGYTF,TGTGCCATCAGTGAGGCGGGACTGATCTATGGCTACACCTTC
NA,TRBJ1-1,TRBV5-1,NA,CASSLEALNTEAFF,TGCGCCAGCAGCTTGGAGGCCCTGAACACTGAAGCTTTCTTT
NA,TRBJ2-3,TRBV25-1,NA,CASTPRQGDTQYF,TGTGCCAGCACTCCACGGCAGGGAGATACGCAGTATTTT
NA,TRBJ2-7,TRBV7-2,NA,CASTGGAGETYEQYF,TGTGCCAGCACTGGGGGGGCGGGAGAAACCTACGAGCAGTACTTC
TRBD1,TRBJ1-1,TRBV5-1,NA,CASSTGQGAGATEAFF,TGCGCCAGCAGCACGGGACAGGGGGCCGGTGCCACTGAAGCTTTCTTT
TRBD1,TRBJ1-1,TRBV4-3,once,CASSQDFTGGRAFF,TGCGCCAGCAGCCAAGATTTCACAGGGGGCAGAGCTTTCTTT
NA,TRBJ2-1,TRBV6-1,NA,CASRETGYNEQFF,TGTGCCAGCAGGGAGACAGGCTACAATGAGCAGTTCTTC
NA,TRBJ2-5,TRBV23-1,NA,CASIGGMGNQETQYF,TGCGCCAGCATTGGGGGGATGGGGAACCAAGAGACCCAGTACTTC
TRBD1,TRBJ1-5,TRBV6-5,NA,CASRRQGANQPQHF,TGTGCCAGCCGGCGACAGGGGGCAAATCAGCCCCAGCATTTT
TRBD2,TRBJ2-1,TRBV27,NA,CATLAAGGRYNEQFF,TGTGCCACCCTAGCAGCGGGGGGACGTTACAATGAGCAGTTCTTC
NA,TRBJ1-2,TRBV10-2,NA,CASTLAGGNYGYTF,TGCGCCAGCACGCTCGCGGGGGGTAACTATGGCTACACCTTC
TRBD1,TRBJ2-2,TRBV2,NA,CAGKPGGTGELFF,TGTGCCGGTAAACCAGGGGGCACCGGGGAGCTGTTTTTT
NA,TRBJ1-6,TRBV4-1,NA,CASSPRAALDNSPLHF,TGCGCCAGCAGCCCCCGGGCGGCTCTAGATAATTCACCCCTCCACTTT
NA,TRBJ1-5,TRBV11-2,NA,CASSLGDTSNQPQHF,TGTGCCAGCAGCCTCGGGGACACCAGCAATCAGCCCCAGCATTTT
NA,TRBJ2-2,TRBV10-3,NA,CAISGTPTNTGELFF,TGTGCCATCAGTGGGACACCAACGAACACCGGGGAGCTGTTTTTT